One sample yielded the 24 T cell receptor beta chains listed below, sequenced in a study of T cell responses to AZD1222 COVID-19 vaccine. The assay was immunoSEQ multiplex PCR, and TCRdb's table has in-frame clones only and misses some. The profile shows 80,000 or so clones, 90% of them singletons. Sequenced material: peripheral blood, taken on day 0 of AZD1222 vaccination. These receptors were taken from an adult in good health.

This chain connects TRBV6-5 to TRBJ1-2; 7 nucleotides match TRBD1. The CDR3 runs 16 residues. Germline values: CDR1 MNHEY, CDR2 SVGAGI. The junction had 11 bases not matched to a gene; V was cut back by 0 bases and J by 7 bases. The CDR3 coding sequence is TGTGCCAGCAGTTACTCTGAGGCAGGGGGTGTTGGTGGCTACACCTTC. Its protein product is CASSYSEAGGVGGYTF.

The chain carries TRBV3-1 (or the pseudogene TRBV3-2) and TRBJ1-1; D gene uncertain. CDR1 is LGHDT and CDR2 is YNNKEL in the germline V gene (reference sequence). The CDR3 covers 13 residues. V lost 3 bases, J lost 5 bases, and 10 bases lay in between. The CDR3 loop reads CASSHGGGTEAFF. CDR3 bases: TGTGCCAGCAGCCACGGAGGAGGGACTGAAGCTTTCTTT.

This clone was counted once. The chain uses TRBV6-4 and TRBJ2-1; the match to TRBD2 covers 9 bases. Losses at the gene ends were 1 base for V and 7 bases for J; bases not matched to a gene: 5. The CDR3 runs 15 residues. CDR1 and CDR2 from the germline V gene are MRHNA and SNTAGT. DNA of the CDR3: TGTGCCAGCAGTGACTGGGCGGGGGGGGAAAATGAGCAGTTCTTC. This codes for CASSDWAGGENEQFF.

The chain combines TRBV19 with TRBJ1-1; TRBD1 agrees at 8 bases. The CDR3 consists of 14 residues. Germline values: CDR1 LNHDA, CDR2 SQIVND (reference sequence). V lost 6 bases and J lost 5; bases outside the gene matches: 8. CDR3 protein: CASRLDRGGTEAFF. CDR3 sequence (DNA): TGTGCCAGTAGATTAGACAGGGGCGGAACTGAAGCTTTCTTT.

The chain combines TRBV6-2 or TRBV6-3 with TRBJ2-5; 8 nucleotides match TRBD2. CDR1 MNHEY and CDR2 SVGEGT come from the germline V gene. The J segment lost 1 base and the V segment lost 0 bases, leaving 4 bases of the junction unmatched. The CDR3 sequence is 16 residues long. The CDR3 bases are TGTGCCAGCAGTTACTCCCAGCGGGGGCGCCAAGAGACCCAGTACTTC. Translating it yields CASSYSQRGRQETQYF.

The J gene is TRBJ2-7, the V gene TRBV9, with 13 nucleotides matching TRBD2. Losses at the gene ends were 1 base for V and 2 bases for J; bases not matched to a gene: 0. The CDR3 is 15 amino acids. CDR1 SGDLS and CDR2 YYNGEE come from the germline V gene. CDR3 bases: TGTGCCAGCAGCGTAACTAGCGGGGGGGCCTACGAGCAGTACTTC. Protein sequence: CASSVTSGGAYEQYF.

The V gene is TRBV7-9, the J gene TRBJ2-2, with TRBD1 matching over 7 bases. With V trimmed by 7 bases and J by 4 bases, 9 bases remained unmatched. The CDR3 sequence is 15 residues long. Germline CDR1 reads SEHNR; CDR2 reads FQNEAQ (reference sequence). In DNA, the CDR3 is TGTGCCAGCATTGCTGGGACAGTGCTCACCGGGGAGCTGTTTTTT. This sequence encodes CASIAGTVLTGELFF.

The gene calls are TRBV19 and TRBJ2-2; 9 bases align to TRBD1. Germline V gene sequence: CDR1 LNHDA, CDR2 SQIVND (reference sequence). This CDR3 region has 15 residues. V trimming: 3 bases; J trimming: 6 bases; junction bases outside the gene matches: 5. CDR3 DNA sequence: TGTGCCAGTAGTATCCTCCGACAGGGGGCCGGGGAGCTGTTTTTT. Protein: CASSILRQGAGELFF.

The genes are TRBV5-1 and TRBJ2-3, with D perhaps matching TRBD2 (6 bases). Trimming took 5 bases from V and 0 from J, leaving 13 bases between them. From germline, CDR1 is SGHRS and CDR2 YFSETQ. This CDR3 is built from 15 residues. The CDR3 reads CASRVRRGSTDTQYF. DNA of the CDR3: TGCGCCAGCAGGGTGCGGCGGGGTAGCACAGATACGCAGTATTTT.

This chain connects TRBV4-2 to TRBJ1-3; D call uncertain. The CDR3 length is 13 residues. The V end lost 2 bases, the J end lost 4 bases, and 6 bases lay between the germline ends. The germline V gene has CDR1 LGHNA and CDR2 YNFKEQ. CDR3 DNA: TGTGCCAGCAGCCAACCGGGGGGAAACACCATATATTTT. Encoded protein: CASSQPGGNTIYF.

This chain connects TRBV7-9 to TRBJ1-6; no firm D call. Trimming stripped 1 base from V and 10 bases from J, with 14 bases between. The germline CDR1 and CDR2 sequences are SEHNR and FQNEAQ (reference sequence). The CDR3 totals 15 residues. The CDR3 here is CASSLVGVVDSPLHF. The CDR3 bases are TGTGCCAGCAGCTTAGTAGGAGTCGTGGACTCACCCCTCCACTTT.

This chain uses TRBV5-6 with TRBJ2-2; D may be TRBD1 (5 bases). The CDR3 contains 13 residues. The germline V gene has CDR1 SGHDT and CDR2 YYEEEE. V was cut by 4 bases and J by 6 bases, with 10 bases left in between. The CDR3 DNA is TGTGCCAGCAGCCATCAGGGCTCCGGGGAGCTGTTTTTT. Its protein product is CASSHQGSGELFF.

The CDR3 nucleotides are TGTGCCAGCAGCCGCAACTACGAGCAGTACTTC. Encoded protein: CASSRNYEQYF. The chain combines TRBV3-1 (or the pseudogene TRBV3-2) with TRBJ2-7; D unclear. Trimming took off 4 bases at V and 3 bases at J, with 4 bases between the two ends. The CDR3 consists of 11 residues. The germline gives CDR1 LGHDT, CDR2 YNNKEL (reference sequence).

The chain employs TRBV29-1 and TRBJ1-5; tentative D call: TRBD1 (5 bases). Germline V gene sequence: CDR1 SQVTM, CDR2 ANQGSEA. There are 13 residues in the CDR3. Trimming pared 4 bases from V and 2 bases from J, leaving 9 bases between. In DNA form, the CDR3 reads TGCAGCGTTGGGGGGGGAGGCAATCAGCCCCAGCATTTT. Encoded protein: CSVGGGGNQPQHF.

The chain combines TRBV18 with TRBJ2-5; D is uncertain. Germline CDR1 and CDR2: KGHSH and LQKENI. The CDR3 length is 17 residues. V dropped 2 bases and J dropped 2 bases, with 18 bases sitting between them. The DNA of the CDR3 is TGTGCCAGCTCACCAGTTGCAGGCCTCACTGCTCAAGAGACCCAGTACTTC. Its protein is CASSPVAGLTAQETQYF.

The chain links TRBV6-5 to TRBJ1-2; 8 nucleotides match TRBD1. Per the germline V gene, CDR1 is MNHEY and CDR2 is SVGAGI. The CDR3 is 16 residues long. V lost 4 bases to trimming and J lost 3 bases; unmatched junction nucleotides: 10. The CDR3 nucleotides are TGTGCCAGCAGTTTAGAAAGACAGGGGTGGTACTATGGCTACACCTTC. This encodes CASSLERQGWYYGYTF.

The V call is TRBV7-2, the J call TRBJ2-5; 10 bases align to TRBD2. The CDR3 is made up of 16 amino acids. CDR1 SGHTA and CDR2 FQGNSA come from the germline V gene. Germline trimming cut 5 bases from V and 5 bases from J; bases unmatched to any gene: 11. CDR3 coding DNA: TGTGCCAGCAGCGTGTCTAGCGGGGGTGTATGGGAGACCCAGTACTTC. Translation: CASSVSSGGVWETQYF.

The V call is TRBV7-2, the J call TRBJ1-1; D is ambiguous. The CDR3 extends over 18 amino acids. In germline, CDR1 is SGHTA, CDR2 FQGNSA. Trimming took 2 bases from V and 1 from J, leaving 20 bases between them. DNA of the CDR3: TGTGCCAGCAGCTTAAATTCCCCGCTTAGAGTAGAGAACACTGAAGCTTTCTTT. This sequence encodes CASSLNSPLRVENTEAFF.

The chain has TRBV18 and TRBJ1-3; D not certain. This CDR3 is 14 amino acids long. The germline V and J ends were trimmed by 2 bases and 2 bases, with 7 bases remaining between them. Germline V gene sequence: CDR1 KGHSH, CDR2 LQKENI. The CDR3 DNA reads as TGTGCCAGCTCACCATCCGGCGCTGGAAACACCATATATTTT. Its protein product is CASSPSGAGNTIYF. Together with reference TRBV18 and TRBJ1-3, the CDR3 gives the full variable domain: NAGVMQNPRHLVRRRGQEARLRCSPMKGHSHVYWYRQLPEEGLKFMVYLQKENIIDESGMPKERFSAEFPKEGPSILRIQQVVRGDSAAYFCASSPSGAGNTIYFGEGSWLTVV.

The chain uses TRBV12-3 or TRBV12-4 and TRBJ1-3; D is undetermined. There are 13 residues in the CDR3. V was clipped by 5 bases and J by 2 bases, with 7 bases between them. The CDR3 DNA is TGTGCCAGCAGTCTCAACCCTGGAAACACCATATATTTT. Encoded protein: CASSLNPGNTIYF.

The genes are TRBV28 and TRBJ2-7; TRBD1 matches 10 bases. From germline, CDR1 is MDHEN and CDR2 SYDVKM. The CDR3 extends over 13 amino acids. The V gene end was trimmed by 6 bases and the J gene end by 7 bases; junction bases not matched to a gene: 6. This CDR3 reads CASRGTGEQEQYF. In DNA form, the CDR3 reads TGTGCCAGCAGGGGGACAGGGGAACAGGAGCAGTACTTC.

J is TRBJ1-2 and V is TRBV30, with D possibly TRBD1 on 6 matching bases. Germline V gene sequence: CDR1 GTSNPN, CDR2 SVGIG (reference sequence). The ends were cut back, 4 bases at V and 4 bases at J, with 16 bases in the middle. The CDR3 consists of 14 residues. The CDR3 nucleotides read TGTGCCTGGACTAACAACAGGGCCCTCTATGGCTACACCTTC. This gives the protein CAWTNNRALYGYTF.

V is TRBV19 and J is TRBJ1-5; D not certain. Germline CDR1 reads LNHDA; CDR2 reads SQIVND (reference sequence). V lost 1 base and J lost 6, with 10 bases in between. The CDR3 has 14 residues. The CDR3 loop reads CASSIVSEGQPQHF. The CDR3 DNA reads TGTGCCAGTAGTATAGTGAGCGAGGGTCAGCCCCAGCATTTT.

This chain joins TRBV28 and TRBJ1-2, with D possibly being TRBD1 (5 bases). The CDR3 runs 14 residues. Trimming left V 3 bases short and J 3 bases short, with 11 bases between. Germline V gene lookup returns CDR1 MDHEN and CDR2 SYDVKM. CDR3 sequence reads: CASSFLGRDYGYTF. Written as DNA, the CDR3 is TGTGCCAGCAGTTTCCTGGGGCGCGACTATGGCTACACCTTC.